Listed here are 12 T cell receptor beta chains from one sample, sequenced in a study of T cell changes during pregnancy in multiple sclerosis (dated by TCRdb to the late 2010s). The library was made by the immunoSEQ multiplex PCR assay. TCRdb carries this immuneACCESS record with in-frame sequences only. Its versions omit some clonotypes, under half of them owing to an unresolved V gene in the studies checked, with the rest unexplained. The sample table records roughly 110,000 clones; around 93% of these occur just once. Around 0.8% of the sample comes from the top ten. The source was peripheral blood, collected in the third trimester of pregnancy. Receptors originate from a female donor in good health, enrolled as a control in a pregnancy study.

The chain joins TRBV12-5 to TRBJ2-7; 8 positions match TRBD1. With V trimmed by 5 bases and J by 6 bases, 6 bases remained unmatched. This CDR3 spans 13 amino acids. From germline, CDR1 is LGHNT and CDR2 FRNRAP. Written as DNA, the CDR3 is TGTGCTAGTGGTCCCGGACAGGGTTCCGAGCAGTACTTC. As protein: CASGPGQGSEQYF.

CDR3 DNA: TGTGCCAGCAGCTTTAGGGAAGGGGGCTCACCCCTCCACTTT. This encodes CASSFREGGSPLHF. This chain joins TRBV5-4 and TRBJ1-6; 7 bases are a match to TRBD1. Germline V CDR1 and CDR2: SGHNT, YYREEE (reference sequence). The CDR3 runs to 14 residues. V was clipped by 2 bases and J by 10 bases; unmatched bases: 6.

This clone was counted a single time. The rearrangement joins TRBV5-5 to TRBJ1-4; the match to TRBD1 covers 8 bases. This CDR3 is 16 amino acids long. The trim removed 0 bases at V and 3 bases at J, leaving 4 bases unmatched. The germline gives CDR1 SGHKS, CDR2 YYEKEE (reference sequence). The CDR3 sequence is CASSLGTGLANEKLFF. CDR3 nucleotides: TGTGCCAGCAGCTTGGGGACAGGGTTGGCTAATGAAAAACTGTTTTTT.

The chain is built from TRBV15 and TRBJ1-4; no clear D gene. Per the germline V gene, CDR1 is LNHNV and CDR2 is YYDKDF (reference sequence). V was shortened by 0 bases and J by 10 bases, with 6 bases between the two germline ends. The CDR3 is 12 amino acids. CDR3 nucleotide sequence: TGTGCCACCAGCAGAGAACTGAGAAAACTGTTTTTT. It encodes CATSRELRKLFF.

Notes on this clone: A read error may be the cause here, since a much bigger clone is one base away. CDR3 residues: CASSEHSGANVLTF. CDR3 DNA: TGTGCCAGCAGTGAACACTCTGGGGCCAACGTCCTGACTTTC. This chain connects TRBV6-4 to TRBJ2-6; no clear D. The V and J ends lost 3 bases and 0 bases respectively, with 3 bases between them. CDR3 length: 14 residues. Germline CDR1 reads MRHNA; CDR2 reads SNTAGT.

V gene TRBV7-2 combines with J gene TRBJ1-2; D is uncertain. The CDR3 is 14 residues long. Trimming removed 5 bases from V and 0 bases from J, with 10 bases in between. The V gene's germline CDR1 is SGHTA and CDR2 FQGNSA. CDR3 in DNA: TGTGCCAGCAGCCCGGGAGGGTCTAACTATGGCTACACCTTC. Translated, it gives CASSPGGSNYGYTF.

The chain uses TRBV7-2 and TRBJ1-4, with no clear D. V lost 5 bases and J 5 bases, leaving 9 bases between the germline ends. The germline CDR1 and CDR2 sequences are SGHTA and FQGNSA. This CDR3 contains 13 residues. CDR3 sequence: CASSAGVNEKLFF. In nucleotides, the CDR3 is TGTGCCAGCAGCGCGGGAGTCAATGAAAAACTGTTTTTT.

The chain recombines TRBV5-4 with TRBJ1-2; D uncertain. Trimming pared 0 bases from V and 3 bases from J, leaving 15 bases between. Germline values: CDR1 SGHNT, CDR2 YYREEE (reference sequence). The CDR3 runs 16 residues. The CDR3 loop reads CASSLASGQAHYGYTF. The CDR3 coding sequence is TGTGCCAGCAGCTTGGCCAGTGGGCAGGCCCACTATGGCTACACCTTC.

The V call is TRBV6-5, the J call TRBJ2-7, with D possibly being TRBD2 (5 bases). The CDR3 covers 13 residues. With 7 bases removed from V and 0 bases from J, the gap between germline ends came to 10 bases. Germline-derived CDR1 and CDR2 are MNHEY and SVGAGI. This chain's CDR3 is CASTQEGSYEQYF. In DNA, the CDR3 is TGTGCCAGCACCCAAGAGGGCTCCTACGAGCAGTACTTC.

The V call is TRBV27, the J call TRBJ1-1; TRBD1 agrees at 8 bases. V dropped 5 bases and J dropped 4; count of bases not matched to a gene: 12. CDR3 length: 16 residues. Per germline, CDR1 MNHEY and CDR2 SMNVEV (reference sequence). The CDR3 DNA sequence: TGTGCCAGCAGTGGGACAGGCGGGCTGGTCGCCACTGAAGCTTTCTTT. Translated: CASSGTGGLVATEAFF.

CDR3 in DNA: TGTGCCAGCCACCGGGAAAAAGGGGAAAAACTGTTTTTT. Translation gives CASHREKGEKLFF. The J gene is TRBJ1-4, the V gene TRBV2, with D uncertain. Germline CDR1 SNHLY, CDR2 FYNNEI. V was pared by 8 bases and J by 8 bases, with 15 bases between. The CDR3 sequence is 13 residues long.

J is TRBJ2-1 and V is TRBV19, with 8 bases lining up with TRBD2. V lost 7 bases, J lost 2 bases, and 7 bases stayed unmatched. CDR3 length equals 15 residues. Per the germline V gene, CDR1 is LNHDA and CDR2 is SQIVND (reference sequence). CDR3 region: CASTPRGEPYNEQFF. CDR3 nucleotide sequence: TGTGCCAGTACCCCGCGGGGGGAACCCTACAATGAGCAGTTCTTC.